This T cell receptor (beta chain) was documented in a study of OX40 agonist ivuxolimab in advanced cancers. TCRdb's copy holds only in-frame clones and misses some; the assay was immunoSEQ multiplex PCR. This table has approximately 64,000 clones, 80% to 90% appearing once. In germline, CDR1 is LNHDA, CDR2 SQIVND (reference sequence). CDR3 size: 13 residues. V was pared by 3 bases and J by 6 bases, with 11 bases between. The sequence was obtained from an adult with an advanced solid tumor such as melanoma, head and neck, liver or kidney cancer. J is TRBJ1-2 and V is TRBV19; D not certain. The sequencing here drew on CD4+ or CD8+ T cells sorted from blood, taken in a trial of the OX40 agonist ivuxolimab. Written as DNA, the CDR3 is TGTGCCAGTAGTATCTCGCTCTGGGATGGCTACACCTTC. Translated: CASSISLWDGYTF.